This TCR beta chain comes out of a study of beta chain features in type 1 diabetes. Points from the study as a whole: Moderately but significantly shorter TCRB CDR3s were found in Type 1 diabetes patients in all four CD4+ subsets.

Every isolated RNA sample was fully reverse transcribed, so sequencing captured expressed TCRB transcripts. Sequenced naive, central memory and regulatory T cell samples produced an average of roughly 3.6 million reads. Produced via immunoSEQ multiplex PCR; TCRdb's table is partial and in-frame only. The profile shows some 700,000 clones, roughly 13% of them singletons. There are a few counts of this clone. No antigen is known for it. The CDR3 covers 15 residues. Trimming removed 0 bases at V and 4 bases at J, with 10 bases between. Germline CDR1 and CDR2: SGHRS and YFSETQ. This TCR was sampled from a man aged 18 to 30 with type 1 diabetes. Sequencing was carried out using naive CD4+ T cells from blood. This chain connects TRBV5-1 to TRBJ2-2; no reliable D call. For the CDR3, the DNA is TGCGCCAGCAGCTTGGGGCAGTACGGCACCGGGGAGCTGTTTTTT. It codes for CASSLGQYGTGELFF.